These 15 T cell receptor beta chains share one sample of origin, sequenced in a study of tumor-infiltrating lymphocytes in primary liver carcinoma. A constant-region primer primed TCR beta cDNA synthesis from 400 to 550 ng of total RNA. Libraries for TCR beta were built through three nested multiplex PCR rounds, which together made up a slightly modified ARM-PCR procedure. The two initial PCR rounds, around 11 cycles each, used TRBV1-TRBV30 forward and C-beta reverse primers. TCRdb itself ran the multiplex PCR reads through MiXCR, one entry per CDR3 protein. Found here are 45,000 to 55,000 distinct CDR3 sequences, 70% to 85% of them singletons; the top ten hold around 23%. Co-extraction of RNA and DNA was performed on 20-30 mg of unsorted bulk tissue. The sample consisted of liver tumor tissue from sampling region 2. The subset is: tumor region T2, inferior pole. The receptors originated from a man aged 35 to 55 with primary liver carcinoma and hepatitis B virus infection.

This chain joins TRBV12-5 and TRBJ2-2, with D perhaps TRBD1 (5 bases). V lost 7 bases and J lost 12, with 15 bases in between. Germline assignment: CDR1 LGHNT and CDR2 FRNRAP. The CDR3 totals 12 residues. This chain's CDR3 is CASALGQGKLFF. The CDR3, as DNA: TGTGCTAGTGCTTTAGGGCAGGGAAAGCTGTTTTTT.

Points on this clonotype: At one of its ends the junction is not consistent with the germline gene, which may arise from a read error. For the CDR3, the DNA is TGTGCCAGCGGTTTATTAACGGGAGGGCCTCCCTACGAACAGTACTTC. It encodes CASGLLTGGPPYEQYF. The chain has TRBV12-3 or TRBV12-4 and TRBJ2-7; TRBD2 matches 8 bases. The CDR3 covers 16 residues.

Notes on this clonotype: Mismatch with germline at one junction end may stem from a read error. The DNA of the CDR3 is TGTGCCAGCAGCCTCACCTGGACAGCCCAAGAGGCCCAGTACTTC. Protein: CASSLTWTAQEAQYF. This sequence joins TRBV11-2 and TRBJ2-5, with D tentatively TRBD1 (6 bases). Germline values: CDR1 SGHAT, CDR2 FQNNGV. This CDR3 has 15 residues.

This clonotype was detected only once. A much larger clone sits a single nucleotide away, making a read error possible. This chain links TRBV4-2 with TRBJ1-5; a possible D gene is TRBD1 (6 bases). Looked up from germline, CDR1 is LGHNA and CDR2 is YNFKEQ. V was trimmed by 11 bases and J by 3 bases, leaving 20 bases between them. CDR3 size: 15 residues. The CDR3: CAGTQGGAVNQPQHF. CDR3 DNA sequence: TGTGCCGGCACCCAAGGGGGGGCGGTCAATCAGCCCCAGCATTTT.

Only a few counts were recorded for this clonotype. One junction end does not reproduce the germline sequence, and a read error may be involved. CDR3 sequence (DNA): TGTACCAGCAGTTTAAGGGACTTGCAGTTCTTC. It encodes CTSSLRDLQFF. This chain uses TRBV13 with TRBJ2-1, with D possibly matching TRBD2 (6 bases). The germline gives CDR1 PRHDT, CDR2 FYEKMQ (reference sequence). This CDR3 contains 11 residues. The whole variable domain, filled in from reference TRBV13 and TRBJ2-1, reads AAGVIQSPRHLIKEKRETATLKCYPIPRHDTVYWYQQGPGQDPQFLISFYEKMQSDKGSIPDRFSAQQFSDYHSELNMSSLELGDSALYFCTSSLRDLQFFGPGTRLTVL.

Concerning this clonotype itself: At one boundary the junction diverges from the germline segment, which might be a read error. The chain is built from TRBV10-3 and TRBJ2-3; 7 positions agree with TRBD1. This CDR3 is 16 amino acids long. Germline V gene sequence: CDR1 ENHRY, CDR2 SYGVKD. The CDR3 here is CATSESKGAVRDTQYF. As DNA, the CDR3 is TGTGCCACCAGTGAATCGAAGGGGGCCGTCAGAGATACGCAGTATTTT.

A note on this clonotype: A read error may account for a junction end that differs from germline. The chain employs TRBV6-1 and TRBJ2-1; D possibly corresponds to TRBD1 (5 bases). Per the germline V gene, CDR1 is MNHNS and CDR2 is SASEGT. This CDR3 contains 13 residues. The CDR3 region has the DNA TGTGCTAGCAGTGAGGACATCTACGATGAGCAGTTCTTC. This codes for CASSEDIYDEQFF.

Notes on this clonotype: The junction departs from germline at one end; a sequencing error may be responsible. The V call is TRBV6-1, the J call TRBJ2-7; no definite D call. Germline-derived CDR1 and CDR2 are MNHNS and SASEGT. CDR3 length: 12 residues. As DNA, the CDR3 is TGTGCCAGCAGTGCACAGTGCTACGGGCAGTACTTC. Residues: CASSAQCYGQYF.

In regard to this clonotype: Given the absence of the conserved phenylalanine or tryptophan at the CDR3 end, a read error is likely. V is TRBV11-2 and J is TRBJ2-7; TRBD2 might be the D (6 bases). From germline, CDR1 is SGHAT and CDR2 FQNNGV. This CDR3 has 15 residues. The CDR3: CASSLGGILSYEQYL. The CDR3 DNA reads as TGTGCCAGCAGCCTCGGCGGGATTCTATCCTATGAGCAGTACCTC.

Remarks on this clonotype: Likely a read error: the CDR3 ends without its conserved phenylalanine or tryptophan. The rearrangement uses TRBV11-1 and TRBJ2-1, with 14 bases aligning to TRBD2. Germline V CDR1 and CDR2: SGHAT, FQDESV (reference sequence). CDR3 size: 17 residues. CDR3 sequence (DNA): TGTGCCAACAGCTTGGGACTAGCGGGAGAAGTTGACAATGAGCAGTTCTTA. Its protein product is CANSLGLAGEVDNEQFL.

As concerns this clonotype: This is likely a read error, given that the CDR3 carries no conserved phenylalanine or tryptophan at its end. The chain uses TRBV6-1 and TRBJ2-7; 8 bases line up with TRBD2. The CDR3 runs to 14 residues. CDR1 is MNHNS, CDR2 SASEGT, per germline. Trimming removed 9 bases from V and 1 base from J; junction bases left unmatched: 8. CDR3 residues: CASCPTSASYEQYY. CDR3 DNA: TGTGCCAGTTGCCCGACTAGCGCTTCCTACGAGCAGTACTAC.

About this clonotype itself: At one of its ends the junction is not consistent with the germline gene, which may arise from a read error. The gene calls are TRBV5-6 and TRBJ2-7; no clear D. The germline gives CDR1 SGHDT, CDR2 YYEEEE. This CDR3 is built from 13 residues. In DNA form, the CDR3 reads TGTGCCAGCAGCTTGCCACTTGGCTACGAGCACTACTTC. Its translation: CASSLPLGYEHYF.

With regard to this clonotype: A much larger clone lies one base from this, so it may be a read error. The rearrangement links TRBV28 to TRBJ2-7; weak D call: TRBD2 (5 bases). Germline values: CDR1 MDHEN, CDR2 SYDVKM. V was trimmed by 9 bases and J by 3 bases, leaving 9 bases between them. This CDR3 spans 11 amino acids. CDR3 sequence (DNA): TGTGCCAGTGAAACTAGCTACGAGCAGTACTTC. It is translated as CASETSYEQYF.

This chain uses TRBV11-2 with TRBJ2-7; no definite D call. Germline V gene lookup returns CDR1 SGHAT and CDR2 FQNNGV. The CDR3 contains 12 residues. Trimming took off 5 bases at V and 7 bases at J, with 12 bases between the two ends. The CDR3 is CASSGSLWEQYF. In nucleotides, the CDR3 is TGTGCCAGCAGCGGGTCTTTATGGGAGCAGTACTTC. The full variable domain, with the rest looked up from reference TRBV11-2 and TRBJ2-7, is EAGVAQSPRYKIIEKRQSVAFWCNPISGHATLYWYQQILGQGPKLLIQFQNNGVVDDSQLPKDRFSAERLKGVDSTLKIQPAKLEDSAVYLCASSGSLWEQYFGPGTRLTVT.

This clonotype was observed at least ten times. The chain carries TRBV20-1 and TRBJ2-1; D not resolved. The CDR3 is 14 amino acids. CDR1 is DFQATT and CDR2 is SNEGSKA in the germline V gene (reference sequence). The V gene lost 0 bases and the J gene lost 7 bases, with 13 bases spanning the gap. The CDR3 DNA reads TGCAGTGCTAGAGATGGTCTGGGGTCGAATGAGCAGTTCTTC. It encodes CSARDGLGSNEQFF.